One T cell receptor (beta chain) is described in this entry. After removal of 6 bases from V and 7 bases from J, the junction contained 9 bases not matched to a gene. Germline V gene data show CDR1 as MNHEY and CDR2 as SVGAGI. The CDR3 is made up of 15 amino acids. The record originates from a study of technical replicates of blood from several donors. The assay was immunoSEQ multiplex PCR, and TCRdb's table has in-frame clones only and misses some. The repertoire consists of about 97,000 clones, with roughly 95% occurring once and the leading ten covering approximately 0.38%. The sequencing sample was made of T cells isolated from PBMCs. The clonotype was recovered from a human donor in good health. The chain links TRBV6-5 to TRBJ2-1; 10 bases fit TRBD2. CDR3: CASSSLSSGGNEQFF. Written as DNA, the CDR3 is TGTGCCAGCAGCAGCCTTTCTAGCGGGGGAAATGAGCAGTTCTTC.